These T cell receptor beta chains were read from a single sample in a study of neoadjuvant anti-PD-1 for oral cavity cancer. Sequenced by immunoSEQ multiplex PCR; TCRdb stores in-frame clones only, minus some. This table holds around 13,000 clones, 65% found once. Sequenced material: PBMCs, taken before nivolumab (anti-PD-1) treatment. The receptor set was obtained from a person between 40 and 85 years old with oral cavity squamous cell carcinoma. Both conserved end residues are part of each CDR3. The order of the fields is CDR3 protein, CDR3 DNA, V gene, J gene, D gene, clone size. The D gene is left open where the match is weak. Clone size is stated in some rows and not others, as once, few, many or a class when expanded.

CDR3: CSVPKVGNEQFF
DNA: TGCAGCGTTCCAAAGGTTGGCAATGAGCAGTTCTTC
V: TRBV29-1
J: TRBJ2-1
D: NA
size: few

CDR3: CASSLAGSSYNEQFF
DNA: TGTGCCAGCAGCTTAGCGGGGAGCTCCTACAATGAGCAGTTCTTC
V: TRBV7-8
J: TRBJ2-1
D: NA
size: NA

CDR3: CASSLKGAGSEKLFF
DNA: TGTGCCAGCAGCCTCAAGGGGGCCGGTAGTGAAAAACTGTTTTTT
V: TRBV7-9
J: TRBJ1-4
D: TRBD1
size: NA

CDR3: CASSPRTGTGSYEQYF
DNA: TGTGCCAGCAGCCCCCGGACCGGGACAGGCTCCTACGAGCAGTACTTC
V: TRBV7-2
J: TRBJ2-7
D: TRBD1
size: NA

CDR3: CASSYRTSGRPSYEQYF
DNA: TGTGCCAGCAGCTACCGGACTAGCGGGAGGCCCTCCTACGAGCAGTACTTC
V: TRBV7-2
J: TRBJ2-7
D: TRBD2
size: NA

CDR3: CATSRDRYGYTF
DNA: TGTGCCACCAGCAGAGACAGATATGGCTACACCTTC
V: TRBV15
J: TRBJ1-2
D: NA
size: NA

CDR3: CASSLASRETEAFF
DNA: TGTGCCAGCAGTTTAGCCTCCAGGGAGACTGAAGCTTTCTTT
V: TRBV28
J: TRBJ1-1
D: NA
size: NA

CDR3: CASRPASGQFSIQYF
DNA: TGTGCCAGCAGACCCGCCTCCGGGCAGTTTAGCATTCAGTACTTC
V: TRBV6-1
J: TRBJ2-4
D: NA
size: NA

CDR3: CASSPTAGGSWEQFF
DNA: TGTGCCAGCAGCCCAACCGCGGGAGGGTCGTGGGAGCAGTTCTTC
V: TRBV7-3
J: TRBJ2-1
D: TRBD2
size: few

CDR3: CASSPRSEAKNIQYF
DNA: TGTGCCAGCAGCCCACGGTCGGAGGCCAAAAACATTCAGTACTTC
V: TRBV5-5
J: TRBJ2-4
D: NA
size: NA

CDR3: CASSWTGAGFNSPLHF
DNA: TGTGCCAGCAGCTGGACAGGAGCGGGGTTTAATTCACCCCTCCACTTT
V: TRBV11-2
J: TRBJ1-6
D: TRBD1
size: NA

CDR3: CSTSGTSTDTQYF
DNA: TGCAGCACGAGCGGGACCAGCACAGATACGCAGTATTTT
V: TRBV29-1
J: TRBJ2-3
D: TRBD2
size: once

CDR3: CASSFDRGSGNTIYF
DNA: TGTGCCAGCAGCTTCGACAGGGGGTCTGGAAACACCATATATTTT
V: TRBV7-2
J: TRBJ1-3
D: TRBD1
size: once

CDR3: CASSLGGEQPQHF
DNA: TGTGCCAGCAGCTTAGGAGGGGAACAGCCCCAGCATTTT
V: TRBV7-8
J: TRBJ1-5
D: NA
size: NA

CDR3: CASSLYPGKTSGQYF
DNA: TGTGCCAGCAGTTTATACCCCGGGAAGACTAGCGGGCAGTATTTT
V: TRBV27
J: TRBJ2-3
D: TRBD2
size: NA

CDR3: CASSSGTGVSETQYF
DNA: TGTGCCAGCAGCTCCGGGACAGGGGTGTCAGAGACCCAGTACTTC
V: TRBV11-2
J: TRBJ2-5
D: TRBD1
size: NA

CDR3: CSVLGRHNSSGANVLTF
DNA: TGCAGCGTTTTAGGACGGCACAACAGCTCTGGGGCCAACGTCCTGACTTTC
V: TRBV29-1
J: TRBJ2-6
D: NA
size: NA